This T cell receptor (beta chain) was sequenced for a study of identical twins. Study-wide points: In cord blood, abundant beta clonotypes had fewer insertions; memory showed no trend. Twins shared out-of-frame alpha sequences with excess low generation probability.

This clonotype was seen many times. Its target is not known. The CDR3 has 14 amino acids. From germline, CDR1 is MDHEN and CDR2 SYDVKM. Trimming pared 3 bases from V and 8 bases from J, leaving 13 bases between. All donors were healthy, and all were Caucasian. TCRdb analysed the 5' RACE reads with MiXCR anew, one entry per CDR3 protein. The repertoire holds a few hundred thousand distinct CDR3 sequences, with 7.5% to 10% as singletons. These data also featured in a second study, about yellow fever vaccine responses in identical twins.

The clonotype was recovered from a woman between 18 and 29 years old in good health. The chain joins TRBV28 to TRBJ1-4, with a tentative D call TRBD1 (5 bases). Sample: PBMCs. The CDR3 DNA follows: TGTGCCAGCAGTTTCCGGGCTCGGGACGAAAAACTGTTTTTT. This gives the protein CASSFRARDEKLFF. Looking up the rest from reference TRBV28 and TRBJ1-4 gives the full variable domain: DVKVTQSSRYLVKRTGEKVFLECVQDMDHENMFWYRQDPGLGLRLIYFSYDVKMKEKGDIPEGYSVSREKKERFSLILESASTNQTSMYLCASSFRARDEKLFFGSGTQLSVL.